This TCR beta chain stems from a study of blood T cell repertoires in COVID-19. Study-wide background: Samples came from the United States, Italy and Spain, spanning acute and convalescent COVID-19. In each case, the material was cDNA or gDNA derived from T cells, B-cell-depleted T cells, or PBMCs.

The table came from immunoSEQ multiplex PCR; TCRdb's copy has only in-frame clones and leaves some out. The sample holds under 450,000 clones, about 91% seen once. The V gene's germline CDR1 is MGHRA and CDR2 YSYEKL. CDR3 length equals 13 residues. Trimming at V came to 1 base and at J to 10 bases, leaving 3 bases not matched to a gene. Sequences were obtained from peripheral blood. The chain is built from TRBV4-1 and TRBJ1-4; TRBD1 agrees at 7 bases. This TCR was sampled from a woman between 45 and 65 years old with COVID-19, enrolled during active disease. The CDR3 loop is CASSQADRAKLFF. The CDR3 region has the DNA TGCGCCAGCAGCCAAGCCGACAGGGCAAAACTGTTTTTT.